This TCR beta chain was found in a study of T cells in Graves' hyperthyroidism and ophthalmopathy. Study-wide points: In blood, most of the thyroid clonotypes expanded above 0.001 were also present.

Uncontrolled infection, other autoimmune disease, pregnancy or lactation disqualified patients from enrolment. Clinical symptoms, serum thyroxine and TRAb, thyroid ultrasound and orbital computed tomography together formed the diagnostic basis. The CDR3 length is 16 residues. CDR1 is MNHEY and CDR2 is SMNVEV in the germline V gene (reference sequence). V shed 3 bases and J 2 bases; nucleotides not matched to a gene: 2. The investigators amplified TCR beta CDR3 regions from RNA transcripts. First-round RT-PCR targeting the TCR CDR3 was performed with the HTBI primer set. TCRdb called the multiplex PCR reads again in MiXCR, with one record for every CDR3 protein. The sample includes over 250,000 distinct CDR3 sequences, roughly 22% of them seen just once. Concerning this clonotype: Its matching antigen is unknown.

This chain connects TRBV27 to TRBJ2-5; 14 positions agree with TRBD2. The TCR sequence derives from a young man with Graves' ophthalmopathy. The sample consisted of blood. CDR3 protein: CASSFWTSGRQETQYF. CDR3 coding DNA: TGTGCCAGCAGTTTTTGGACTAGCGGGAGGCAAGAGACCCAGTACTTC.